This TCR beta chain was captured in a study of T cell responses to AZD1222 COVID-19 vaccine. On the study more broadly: Some second doses came at about 4 weeks and others at about 12 weeks; these were pooled. Regarding the study as a whole: Recipients of two AZD1222 doses showed rising Spike-specific TCR breadth and depth. Mapped onto spike, vaccine-associated CD4 TCRs spanned it and were dominant at 160-218 and 743-854.

Comments on this clone: Its specificity is unknown.

Clones were read by immunoSEQ multiplex PCR, and TCRdb kept only the in-frame ones, dropping some. The profile covers around 110,000 clones, with more than 75% appearing a single time and roughly 8% taken by the ten largest. CDR1 is SNHLY, CDR2 FYNNEI, per germline. V was trimmed by 9 bases and J by 2 bases, leaving 18 bases between them. The CDR3 has 15 residues. The rearrangement joins TRBV2 to TRBJ2-3; no clear D gene. The sequencing here drew on peripheral blood, taken on day 0 of AZD1222 vaccination. The TCR sequence derives from an adult in good health. CDR3 sequence (DNA): TGTGCCAGTGGTCTTGCGGCATTATCCACAGATACGCAGTATTTT. This gives the protein CASGLAALSTDTQYF. Full variable domain (outside the CDR3, taken from reference TRBV2 and TRBJ2-3): EPEVTQTPSHQVTQMGQEVILRCVPISNHLYFYWYRQILGQKVEFLVSFYNNEISEKSEIFDDQFSVERPDGSNFTLKIRSTKLEDSAMYFCASGLAALSTDTQYFGPGTRLTVL.